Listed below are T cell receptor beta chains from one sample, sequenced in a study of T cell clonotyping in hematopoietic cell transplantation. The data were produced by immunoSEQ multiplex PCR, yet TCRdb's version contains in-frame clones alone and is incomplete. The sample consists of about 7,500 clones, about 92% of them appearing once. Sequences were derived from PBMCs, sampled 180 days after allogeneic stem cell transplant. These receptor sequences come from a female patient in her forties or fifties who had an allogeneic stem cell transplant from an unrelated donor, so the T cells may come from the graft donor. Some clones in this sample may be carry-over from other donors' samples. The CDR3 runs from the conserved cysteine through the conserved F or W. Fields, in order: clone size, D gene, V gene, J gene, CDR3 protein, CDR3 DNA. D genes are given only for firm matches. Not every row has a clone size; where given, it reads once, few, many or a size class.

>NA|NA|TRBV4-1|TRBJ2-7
CASSQVLQRLPNYF
TGCGCCAGCAGCCAAGTTTTACAGAGACTCCCGAACTACTTC
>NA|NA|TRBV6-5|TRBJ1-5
CASSRARGDQPQHF
TGTGCCAGCAGTCGCGCAAGGGGGGATCAGCCCCAGCATTTT
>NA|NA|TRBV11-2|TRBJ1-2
CASSLDGNYGYTF
TGTGCCAGCAGCCTGGACGGTAACTATGGCTACACCTTC
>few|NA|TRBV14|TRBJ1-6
CASSLGVYLTSPLHF
TGTGCCAGCAGCCTCGGGGTATACCTGACTTCACCCCTCCACTTT
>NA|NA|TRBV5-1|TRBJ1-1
CASSPAGMNTEAFF
TGCGCCAGCAGCCCGGCTGGGATGAACACTGAAGCTTTCTTT
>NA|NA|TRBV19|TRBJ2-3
CASSTLGGTDTQYF
TGTGCCAGTAGTACCCTCGGGGGCACAGATACGCAGTATTTT
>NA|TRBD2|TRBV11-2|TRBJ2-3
CASSPGGSGSGADTQYF
TGTGCCAGCAGCCCCGGGGGTAGCGGGAGTGGCGCAGATACGCAGTATTTT
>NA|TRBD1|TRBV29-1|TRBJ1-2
CSVGGSGQFNYGYTF
TGCAGCGTCGGAGGCTCGGGACAGTTCAACTATGGCTACACCTTC
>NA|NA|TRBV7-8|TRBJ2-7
CASSSEQRTEQYF
TGTGCCAGCAGCTCCGAACAGAGGACCGAGCAGTACTTC
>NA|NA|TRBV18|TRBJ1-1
CASSPVFLGQANTEAFF
TGTGCCAGCTCCCCCGTGTTCTTAGGGCAAGCGAACACTGAAGCTTTCTTT
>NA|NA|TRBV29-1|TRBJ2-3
CSVQWPGPDTQYF
TGCAGCGTCCAATGGCCCGGGCCAGATACGCAGTATTTT
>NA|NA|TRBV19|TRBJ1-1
CASTRVHILNTEAFF
TGTGCCAGTACCCGCGTTCATATATTGAACACTGAAGCTTTCTTT